This TCR beta chain was captured by sequencing in a study of blood T cell repertoires in COVID-19. Study details: T cells, B-cell-depleted T cells, or PBMCs supplied cDNA or gDNA.

Generated by immunoSEQ multiplex PCR, the TCRdb table keeps only in-frame clones and is missing some. Among about 88,000 clones listed, about nine tenths were seen once. The CDR3 sequence is 18 residues long. Germline V gene data show CDR1 as MNHEY and CDR2 as SVGEGT. Deletions cut 2 bases from V and 0 bases from J, with 14 bases between. The receptor's source is a man between 18 and 35 years old with COVID-19, enrolled during active disease. This chain uses TRBV6-2 or TRBV6-3 with TRBJ2-6; a weak D match, TRBD2 (5 bases). The sequencing sample was made of peripheral blood. DNA of the CDR3: TGTGCCAGCAGTTACGATCGAGGGATTTACTCTGGGGCCAACGTCCTGACTTTC. The encoded protein is CASSYDRGIYSGANVLTF.